The clone carrying this TCR beta chain was seen repeatedly, ten times or more. Its antigen is not known. Every molecule of TCR cDNA had its own unique molecular identifier. TCRdb called the 5' RACE reads again in MiXCR, with one record for every CDR3 protein. The sample contains 9,500 to 12,000 distinct CDR3 sequences, over 10% of which appear only once. These data come from a study of spatial heterogeneity in lung cancer. The overall study: There was a strong correlation between the counts of TCR transcripts measured in tumor regions and a T cell transcriptional module score that was calculated from matched bulk RNA-seq.

Time point reported: sample taken at primary tumor resection. From tumor, nontumor lung or frozen PBMC, whole RNA was taken unsorted for sequencing. The study's findings and limits: The study found that expanded intratumoral alpha and beta TCR counts tracked tumor mutation counts.

Sequencing used lung tumor tissue, obtained at surgery. The sequence was collected from a female donor with early-stage non-small cell lung cancer.

In DNA form, the CDR3 reads TGTGCCAGCAGCCGGGACATCCATAATTCACCCCTCCACTTT. Protein sequence: CASSRDIHNSPLHF. This chain connects TRBV3-1 to TRBJ1-6, with D perhaps TRBD1 (6 bases). Germline loops: CDR1 LGHDT, CDR2 YNNKEL (reference sequence). CDR3 length equals 14 residues. Trimming took 4 bases from V and 5 from J, leaving 9 bases between them.